The T cell receptor beta chain described here comes from a study of T cells after yellow fever vaccination. In its sample, this clonotype was seen many times. Its antigen is unknown. MiXCR, run by TCRdb on the 5' RACE reads, gives a single entry per CDR3 protein. The sample has some 150,000 distinct CDR3 sequences, 9.5% to 11% seen once. Points from the study as a whole: When the response was secondary, it was weaker but reached its peak faster, day 5 versus 15.

This specimen was CD8+ T cells sorted from PBMCs, taken 15 days after the yellow fever booster vaccination. The TCR originated in a young man who received the YFV17D yellow fever vaccine.

The chain's CDR3 is CASSQDPGTGAEKLFF. DNA for the CDR3: TGCGCCAGCAGCCAAGATCCCGGGACAGGGGCGGAAAAACTGTTTTTT. The chain uses TRBV4-1 and TRBJ1-4; 10 bases map to TRBD1. This CDR3 region has 16 residues. Germline CDR1 and CDR2: MGHRA and YSYEKL. The trim removed 0 bases at V and 8 bases at J, leaving 6 bases unmatched.